These 2 T cell receptor beta chains originate from one sample sequenced in a study of T cell responses to AZD1222 COVID-19 vaccine. Data came from immunoSEQ multiplex PCR; TCRdb stores just in-frame clones and leaves some out. The sample holds 150,000 to 200,000 clones, 94% seen once. This specimen consisted of peripheral blood, obtained on day 0 of AZD1222 vaccination. The receptors originated from an adult in good health.

This clone was detected once. The rearrangement joins TRBV9 to TRBJ2-2; TRBD2 matches at 7 bases. J gave up 0 bases and V 4 bases, and 6 bases lay outside the gene matches. The CDR3 is 16 amino acids. The germline V gene has CDR1 SGDLS and CDR2 YYNGEE. CDR3 region: CASSPAGAANTGELFF. The CDR3 region has the DNA TGTGCCAGCAGCCCCGCGGGAGCGGCGAACACCGGGGAGCTGTTTTTT.

The chain has TRBV6-2 or TRBV6-3 and TRBJ1-1; TRBD1 aligns across 9 bases. The CDR3 totals 17 residues. Germline V CDR1 and CDR2: MNHEY, SVGEGT. Trimming took 3 bases from V and 0 from J; bases not matched to a gene: 8. CDR3: CASSYPGQGLMNTEAFF. DNA of the CDR3: TGTGCCAGCAGTTATCCGGGACAGGGCCTCATGAACACTGAAGCTTTCTTT.